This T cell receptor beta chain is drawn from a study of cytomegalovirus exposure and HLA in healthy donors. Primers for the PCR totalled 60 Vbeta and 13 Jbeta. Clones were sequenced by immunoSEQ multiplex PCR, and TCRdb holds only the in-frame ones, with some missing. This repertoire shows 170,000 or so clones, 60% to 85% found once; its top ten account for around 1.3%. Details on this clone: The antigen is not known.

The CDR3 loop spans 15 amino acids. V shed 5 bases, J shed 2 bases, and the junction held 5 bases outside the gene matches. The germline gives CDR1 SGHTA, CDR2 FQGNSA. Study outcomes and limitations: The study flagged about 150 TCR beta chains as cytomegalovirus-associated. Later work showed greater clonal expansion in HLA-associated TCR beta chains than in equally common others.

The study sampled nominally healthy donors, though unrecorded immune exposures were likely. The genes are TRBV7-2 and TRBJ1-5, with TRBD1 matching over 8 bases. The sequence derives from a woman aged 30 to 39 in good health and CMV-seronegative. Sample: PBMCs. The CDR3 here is CASSPQTGGNQPQHF. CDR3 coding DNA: TGTGCCAGCAGCCCACAGACAGGGGGCAATCAGCCCCAGCATTTT. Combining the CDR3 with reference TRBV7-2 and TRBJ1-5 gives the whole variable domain GAGVSQSPSNKVTEKGKDVELRCDPISGHTALYWYRQSLGQGLEFLIYFQGNSAPDKSGLPSDRFSAERTGGSVSTLTIQRTQQEDSAVYLCASSPQTGGNQPQHFGDGTRLSIL.